This passage covers 27 T cell receptor beta chains from one sample sequenced in a study of T cell repertoires in cytomegalovirus infection. TCRdb ran MiXCR on the reads and lists one entry per CDR3 protein. In the table there are approximately 990,000 distinct CDR3 sequences, around a third of which are singletons. These receptors' targets are unknown. Sequencing used cultured CD8+ T cells from PBMCs, obtained from culture after CMV antigen stimulation. The receptors derive from a human donor in good health (CMV status not recorded). Some clones in this sample may be carry-over from other donors' samples.

This chain uses TRBV24-1 with TRBJ1-1; D might be TRBD1 (5 bases). There are 14 residues in the CDR3. V lost 3 bases, J lost 7 bases, and 14 bases lay in between. From germline, CDR1 is KGHDR and CDR2 SFDVKD. CDR3 protein: CATSDGQGLGEAFF. CDR3 sequence (DNA): TGTGCCACCAGTGATGGGCAGGGTTTGGGTGAAGCTTTCTTT.

The chain is built from TRBV12-3 or TRBV12-4 and TRBJ2-2; TRBD2 matches 13 bases. The CDR3 contains 18 residues. The junction had 11 bases not matched to a gene; V was cut back by 5 bases and J by 5 bases. CDR3 nucleotides: TGTGCCAGCAGTCCCAGACTAGCGGGGGGACGGGATACCGGGGAGCTGTTTTTT. It translates to CASSPRLAGGRDTGELFF.

V and J are TRBV9 and TRBJ2-2, with 9 bases matching TRBD1. V was clipped by 0 bases and J by 1 base; unmatched bases: 7. The CDR3 totals 18 residues. Germline CDR1 is SGDLS and CDR2 is YYNGEE. The CDR3 nucleotides read TGTGCCAGCAGCGTAGACCGACAGGGGGTTAAGAACACCGGGGAGCTGTTTTTT. Its protein is CASSVDRQGVKNTGELFF.

Points on this clonotype: Possible read error: a much larger clone is one base away. CDR3 loop: CASSDVGVGGNTVYF. CDR3 nucleotides: TGTGCCAGCAGTGACGTAGGGGTCGGCGGAAACACCGTATATTTT. The chain has TRBV2 and TRBJ1-3; TRBD1 is a possible D gene (5 bases). CDR1 and CDR2 from the germline V gene are SNHLY and FYNNEI. The CDR3 is made up of 15 amino acids.

In this sample, this clonotype turned up a few times. This chain joins TRBV27 and TRBJ2-5, with 8 bases matching TRBD1. The V gene's germline CDR1 is MNHEY and CDR2 SMNVEV (reference sequence). The length of the CDR3 is 16 residues. V trimming: 4 bases; J trimming: 4 bases; junction bases outside the gene matches: 11. The CDR3 reads CASSSLSQGAGETQYF. In DNA form, the CDR3 reads TGTGCCAGCAGTTCCCTATCCCAGGGGGCGGGAGAGACCCAGTACTTC.

The chain employs TRBV10-3 and TRBJ1-4, with 8 bases matching TRBD1. The germline CDR1 and CDR2 sequences are ENHRY and SYGVKD. Trimming removed 2 bases from V and 6 bases from J; junction bases left unmatched: 8. This CDR3 spans 16 amino acids. CDR3 nucleotide sequence: TGTGCCATCAGTGAGGGGCCCGGGACAGGAGATGAAAAACTGTTTTTT. Protein product: CAISEGPGTGDEKLFF.

This clonotype was observed a handful of times. V is TRBV29-1 and J is TRBJ2-7; possibly TRBD2 for D (6 bases). V shed 4 bases and J shed 1 base, with 11 bases lying between them. The CDR3 is made up of 13 amino acids. Germline V gene sequence: CDR1 SQVTM, CDR2 ANQGSEA. This chain's CDR3 is CSVVGGTSYEQYF. The CDR3 nucleotides are TGCAGCGTTGTTGGAGGGACTTCCTACGAGCAGTACTTC.

The rearrangement uses TRBV29-1 and TRBJ2-3; 8 positions agree with TRBD2. The V gene end was trimmed by 4 bases and the J gene end by 3 bases; junction bases not matched to a gene: 3. The germline gives CDR1 SQVTM, CDR2 ANQGSEA. The CDR3 sequence is 13 residues long. CDR3 nucleotides: TGCAGCGTTGGAGCGGGGGTGACAGATACGCAGTATTTT. Its protein product is CSVGAGVTDTQYF.

Ten or more counts support this clonotype. V gene TRBV2 combines with J gene TRBJ2-7; D perhaps matches TRBD1 (6 bases). Trimming stripped 5 bases from V and 2 bases from J, with 10 bases between. Germline V gene lookup returns CDR1 SNHLY and CDR2 FYNNEI. CDR3 length: 13 amino acids. CDR3 coding DNA: TGTGCCAGCAGTCAGGGGCTTGCCTACGAGCAGTACTTC. Translating it yields CASSQGLAYEQYF. Full variable domain (remainder filled in from reference TRBV2 and TRBJ2-7): EPEVTQTPSHQVTQMGQEVILRCVPISNHLYFYWYRQILGQKVEFLVSFYNNEISEKSEIFDDQFSVERPDGSNFTLKIRSTKLEDSAMYFCASSQGLAYEQYFGPGTRLTVT.

A few counts support this clonotype. The CDR3 DNA follows: TGTGCCGGAAGCTTAGAAACAACTGTGAACACTGAAGCTTTCTTT. Translation gives CAGSLETTVNTEAFF. This rearrangement joins TRBV7-9 to TRBJ1-1; D remains ambiguous. CDR3 size: 15 residues. Trimming pared 11 bases from V and 0 bases from J, leaving 19 bases between. Germline V gives CDR1 SEHNR, CDR2 FQNEAQ (reference sequence). The variable domain in full, completed from reference TRBV7-9 and TRBJ1-1, reads DTGVSQNPRHKITKRGQNVTFRCDPISEHNRLYWYRQTLGQGPEFLTYFQNEAQLEKSRLLSDRFSAERPKGSFSTLEIQRTEQGDSAMYLCAGSLETTVNTEAFFGQGTRLTVV.

The gene calls are TRBV7-6 and TRBJ1-1, with D possibly matching TRBD1 (5 bases). Germline CDR1 reads SGHVS; CDR2 reads FNYEAQ. The CDR3 consists of 15 residues. Trimming took 6 bases from V and 1 from J, leaving 15 bases between them. CDR3 DNA: TGTGCCAGCAGTCACGGGGGAGCAGGGAACACTGAAGCTTTCTTT. Translation gives CASSHGGAGNTEAFF.

The chain employs TRBV4-3 and TRBJ1-5; TRBD1 agrees at 9 bases. Germline CDR1 and CDR2: LGHNA and YSLEER. The CDR3 totals 15 residues. V shed 4 bases and J 5 bases; nucleotides not matched to a gene: 6. CDR3 in DNA: TGCGCCAGCAGCCTCAGGGACAGGGCTGATCAGCCCCAGCATTTT. Translation gives CASSLRDRADQPQHF.

The chain has TRBV7-9 and TRBJ2-7, with D unclear. The V and J ends lost 5 bases and 3 bases respectively, with 14 bases between them. There are 14 residues in the CDR3. CDR1 is SEHNR and CDR2 is FQNEAQ in the germline V gene (reference sequence). The CDR3 sequence is CASSPTNSFYEQYV. In nucleotides, the CDR3 is TGTGCCAGCAGCCCGACGAACAGCTTCTACGAGCAGTACGTC.

The chain uses TRBV27 and TRBJ2-3; D not certain. The CDR3 is 16 amino acids. Trimming shortened V by 3 bases and J by 4 bases, and 17 bases separated the two germline ends. Germline CDR1 MNHEY, CDR2 SMNVEV (reference sequence). CDR3 nucleotide sequence: TGTGCCAGCAGTTTCTCCCCCGTACCGGCGCCAGATACGCAGTATTTT. Encoded protein: CASSFSPVPAPDTQYF.

The V call is TRBV12-3 or TRBV12-4, the J call TRBJ1-2; maybe TRBD1 (5 bases). V was pared by 4 bases and J by 2 bases, with 17 bases between. The CDR3 totals 16 residues. CDR3 sequence (DNA): TGTGCCAGCAGTTCCTTCCTGGCTGGGGGAAACTATGGCTACACCTTC. Encoded protein: CASSSFLAGGNYGYTF.

This clonotype was seen only a few times. V and J are TRBV2 and TRBJ2-7; D remains ambiguous. The germline V and J ends were trimmed by 7 bases and 6 bases, with 19 bases remaining between them. This CDR3 spans 14 amino acids. Per the germline V gene, CDR1 is SNHLY and CDR2 is FYNNEI. The CDR3 coding sequence is TGTGCCAGCACCCAAGATTTTGGGAACGTCGAGCAGTACTTC. This codes for CASTQDFGNVEQYF.

At least ten counts were recorded for this clonotype. The CDR3 DNA sequence: TGCGCCAGCAGCCAGGCCGGGACAACACCCTATGGCTACACCTTC. It specifies CASSQAGTTPYGYTF. The chain is built from TRBV4-3 and TRBJ1-2; tentative D call: TRBD1 (6 bases). The CDR3 length is 15 residues. Trimming removed 3 bases at V and 4 bases at J, with 15 bases between. Germline CDR1 is LGHNA and CDR2 is YSLEER.

A few counts support this clonotype. One end of the junction fails to match germline, which may point to a read error. The chain links TRBV7-2 to TRBJ2-5; D is uncertain. The CDR3 length is 13 residues. Germline loops: CDR1 SGHTA, CDR2 FQGNSA. CDR3 loop: CASSLVEREAQYF. Written as DNA, the CDR3 is TGTGCCAGCAGCTTAGTGGAAAGAGAGGCCCAGTACTTC.

In its sample, this clonotype is large. The rearrangement joins TRBV7-8 to TRBJ2-5; D is possibly TRBD2 (6 bases). Between the trimmed V and J ends, which lost 7 bases and 5 bases, there was a span of 14 bases. The CDR3 length is 13 residues. Per the germline V gene, CDR1 is SGHVS and CDR2 is FQNEAQ. The CDR3 here is CASNPGGPETQYF. DNA for the CDR3: TGTGCCAGCAACCCCGGGGGTCCTGAGACCCAGTACTTC.

This clonotype was observed at least ten times. This chain connects TRBV7-6 to TRBJ2-3; 9 bases line up with TRBD2. The CDR3 has 18 amino acids. The ends lost 2 bases at V and 6 bases at J; junction bases unmatched: 15. CDR1 and CDR2 (germline): SGHVS, FNYEAQ. In DNA, the CDR3 is TGTGCCAGCAGCTTAACGTCCAGGACTAGCGTTTACTGGGATACGCAGTATTTT. Protein sequence: CASSLTSRTSVYWDTQYF.

The chain links TRBV11-2 to TRBJ2-5, with a weak D call TRBD1 (6 bases). This CDR3 comprises 14 residues. Trimming stripped 0 bases from V and 4 bases from J, with 9 bases between. In germline, CDR1 is SGHAT, CDR2 FQNNGV. The CDR3 region has the DNA TGTGCCAGCAGCTTAGACGGACAGCTAGAGACCCAGTACTTC. Translating it yields CASSLDGQLETQYF.

In this sample, this clonotype turned up a few times. The V call is TRBV6-1, the J call TRBJ2-2; D is unresolved. Between the trimmed V and J ends, which lost 5 bases and 3 bases, there was a span of 7 bases. Per the germline V gene, CDR1 is MNHNS and CDR2 is SASEGT. This CDR3 contains 13 residues. Here the CDR3 reads CASSYVDTGELFF. CDR3 DNA: TGTGCCAGCAGTTACGTAGACACCGGGGAGCTGTTTTTT.

This clonotype was seen many times. The chain links TRBV15 to TRBJ1-5, with 11 bases aligning to TRBD1. Germline CDR1 reads LNHNV; CDR2 reads YYDKDF (reference sequence). This CDR3 has 18 amino acids. The junction had 6 bases not matched to a gene; V was cut back by 2 bases and J by 0 bases. DNA of the CDR3: TGTGCCACCAGCAGACCACGGACAGGGGGCTATAGCAATCAGCCCCAGCATTTT. Translated: CATSRPRTGGYSNQPQHF.

The chain is built from TRBV7-6 and TRBJ1-4; perhaps TRBD1 as D (5 bases). The V gene lost 9 bases and the J gene lost 8 bases, with 25 bases spanning the gap. CDR3 length: 16 amino acids. Per the germline V gene, CDR1 is SGHVS and CDR2 is FNYEAQ. Here the CDR3 reads CASQLPSGRGKEKLFF. DNA for the CDR3: TGTGCCAGTCAACTCCCTAGCGGGAGGGGTAAAGAAAAACTGTTTTTT.

The chain recombines TRBV28 with TRBJ1-5; 8 bases match TRBD1. There are 13 residues in the CDR3. The V segment lost 6 bases and the J segment 7 bases; nucleotides outside the gene matches: 5. CDR1 is MDHEN and CDR2 is SYDVKM in the germline V gene. The CDR3, as DNA: TGTGCCAGCAGCGGACAGGGCCTGCAGCCCCAGCATTTT. Its protein product is CASSGQGLQPQHF.

The DNA of the CDR3 is TGTGCCAGCAGTTTTTTTAGCTCGGTCGGGGGGGTTGGGTACAATGAGCAGTTCTTC. Amino acid sequence: CASSFFSSVGGVGYNEQFF. This chain connects TRBV27 to TRBJ2-1, with 8 bases that match TRBD2. Germline V gives CDR1 MNHEY, CDR2 SMNVEV (reference sequence). The CDR3 runs to 19 residues. The ends lost 3 bases at V and 4 bases at J; junction bases unmatched: 17.

V is TRBV6-2 or TRBV6-3 and J is TRBJ2-1, with TRBD2 as a possible D gene (6 bases). This CDR3 contains 16 residues. From germline, CDR1 is MNHEY and CDR2 SVGEGT. Trimming left V 0 bases short and J 4 bases short, with 13 bases between. CDR3 protein: CASSYSPAGTYNEQFF. The CDR3 nucleotides read TGTGCCAGCAGTTACTCCCCAGCGGGTACTTACAATGAGCAGTTCTTC.